This T cell receptor (beta chain) derives from a study of OX40 agonist ivuxolimab in advanced cancers. Study at large: Patients were treated with ivuxolimab, an agonistic anti-OX40 (CD134) antibody.

CDR1 LNHDA and CDR2 SQIVND come from the germline V gene (reference sequence). This CDR3 is 14 amino acids long. Trimming stripped 8 bases from V and 4 bases from J, with 15 bases between. Profiling relied on immunoSEQ multiplex PCR, and the TCRdb table lists in-frame clones only, not all of them. The sample lists roughly 61,000 clones; roughly four fifths were seen once. Blood specimens came from baseline, cycle 4 day 1, and cycle 7 day 1. The chain couples TRBV19 to TRBJ2-1, with TRBD2 as a possible D gene (5 bases). The receptor's source is an adult with an advanced solid tumor such as melanoma, head and neck, liver or kidney cancer. This sample comprised CD4+ or CD8+ T cells sorted from blood, obtained in a trial of the OX40 agonist ivuxolimab. CDR3 in amino acids: CASALRGVYNEQFF. DNA of the CDR3: TGTGCCAGTGCCCTTCGGGGTGTTTACAATGAGCAGTTCTTC.